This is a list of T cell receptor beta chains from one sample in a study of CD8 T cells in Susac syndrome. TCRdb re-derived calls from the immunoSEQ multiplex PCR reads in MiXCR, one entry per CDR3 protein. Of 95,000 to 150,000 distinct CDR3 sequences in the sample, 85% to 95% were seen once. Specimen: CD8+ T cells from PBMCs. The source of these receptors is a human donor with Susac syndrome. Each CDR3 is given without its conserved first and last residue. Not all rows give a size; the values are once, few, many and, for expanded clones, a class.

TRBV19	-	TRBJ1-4	ASSITGKLF
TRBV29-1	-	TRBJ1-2	SVPAWTVSGYGYT
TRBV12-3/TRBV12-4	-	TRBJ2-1	ASSLGVGEQF
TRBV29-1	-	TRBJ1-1	SVTAMNTEAF
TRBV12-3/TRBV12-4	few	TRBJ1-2	ASSLDSANYGYT
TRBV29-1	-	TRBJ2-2	STWDRSNTGELF
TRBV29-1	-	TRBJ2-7	SVEGTGDLSYEQY
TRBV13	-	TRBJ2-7	ASSFPDRGNEQY
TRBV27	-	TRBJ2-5	ASSSLGQETQY
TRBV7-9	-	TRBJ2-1	ASSLDRAPYNEQF
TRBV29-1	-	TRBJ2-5	SVSSGGAGETQY
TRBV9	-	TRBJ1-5	ASSLGTGQNQPQH
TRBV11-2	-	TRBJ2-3	ASSDVVAGYTDTQY
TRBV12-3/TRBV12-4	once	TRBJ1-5	ASSYNSGQPQH
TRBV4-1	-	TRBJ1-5	ASSQEEGISNQPQH
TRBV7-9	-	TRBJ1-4	ASSLAFGTGYEKLF
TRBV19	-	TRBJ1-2	ASRTGSSNPSLGYT
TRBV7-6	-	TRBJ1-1	ASSLQGNTEAF
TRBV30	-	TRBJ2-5	AWSEEGRIETQY
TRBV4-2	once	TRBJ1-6	ASSQEIGFYSPLH
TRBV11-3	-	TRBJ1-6	ASSLTWAGDNSPLH
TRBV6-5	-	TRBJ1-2	ASSPQGTLYGYT
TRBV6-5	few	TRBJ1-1	ASSTGTEAF
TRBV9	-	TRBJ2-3	ASSEGTSSTDTQY
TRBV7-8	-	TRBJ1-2	ASSPRGMPNYGYT
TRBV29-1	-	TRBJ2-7	SVRTGTGYEQY
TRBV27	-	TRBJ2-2	ASSFSRDRATGELF
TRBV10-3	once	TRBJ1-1	AIRDPSSDSGQYTEAF
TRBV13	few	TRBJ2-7	ASSSASYEQY
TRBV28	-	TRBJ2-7	ASSLEDRDYEQY
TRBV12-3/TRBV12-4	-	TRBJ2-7	ASSSGTRYEQY
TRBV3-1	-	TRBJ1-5	ASSQAGHSNQPQH
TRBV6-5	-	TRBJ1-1	ATKTSGTVNTEAF
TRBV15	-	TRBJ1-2	ATSLRERGYT
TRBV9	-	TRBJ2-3	ASSVEVTDTQY
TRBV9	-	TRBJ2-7	ASSGRIVDEQY
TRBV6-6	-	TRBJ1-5	ASTITRTGNQPQH
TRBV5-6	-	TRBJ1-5	ASSFLSQPQH
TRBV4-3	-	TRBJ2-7	ASSQEGTGATHEQY
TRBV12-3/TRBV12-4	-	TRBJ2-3	ASSSASTDTQY
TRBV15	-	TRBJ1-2	ATSRGGVDYGYT
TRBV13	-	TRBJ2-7	ASSHGRSYEQY
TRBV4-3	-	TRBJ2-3	ASSQVAGGPDTQY
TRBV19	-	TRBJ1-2	ASSSQGNYGYT
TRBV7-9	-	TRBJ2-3	ASSPSGGWADTQY
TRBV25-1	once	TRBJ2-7	ASSDRREGAYEQY
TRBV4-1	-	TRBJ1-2	ASSQRSENYGYT
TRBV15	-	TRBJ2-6	ATSGGSGANVLT
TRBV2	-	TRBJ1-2	ASSGTGNDGYT
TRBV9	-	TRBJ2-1	ASSVGRSSYNEQF
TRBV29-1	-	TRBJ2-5	SVEAQETQY
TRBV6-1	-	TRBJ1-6	ASSGQWDSPLH
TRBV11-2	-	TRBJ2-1	ASSWAAGGAGNEQF
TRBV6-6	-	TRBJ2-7	ASSYATDEQY